This TCR beta chain was recovered during a study of blood T cell repertoires in COVID-19 (dated by TCRdb to between 2020 and 2021). For context, the study as a whole: Samples covering the acute and convalescent phases of COVID-19 were provided by collaborators in the United States, Italy and Spain. The prospective study material was composed of cDNA or gDNA derived from T cells, B-cell-depleted T cells, or PBMCs. Deeply sampled blood TCRbeta repertoires from subjects exposed to, actively infected with, or recovered from COVID-19 were included in the dataset. A freely available public database, intended as a resource for researchers studying the immune response to SARS-CoV-2, is where the repertoires were released. Samples were obtained from the ongoing ImmuneRACE study (first 160 participants) and from over a thousand subjects provided by 6 global collaborators. A de-identified subject ID, COVID-19 status, age in years and sex were almost always included in the sample metadata. Where available, HLA class I and class II types were taken from metadata supplied by the sample provider and were not determined by assay-based typing.

The CDR3 starts with the cysteine, ends with the phenylalanine, and has 15 residues. Left in the record is the CDR3 DNA by itself, 45 bases read in frame from the first base. V and J are truncated by 3 bases and 2 bases respectively, leaving an intervening sequence of 8 bases. Sequences SGHTA (CDR1) and FQGNSA (CDR2) are obtained from the germline V gene. Concerning this clone: What this receptor recognizes is not known. No much larger clone is present one base from it, and per-base qualities are unavailable.

Whole blood was collected in K2EDTA tubes by collaborating institutions according to the institutions' own protocols. Collaborator samples were shipped for TCRbeta analysis as frozen whole blood, isolated PBMCs, or DNA extracted from either sample type. TCRbeta CDR3 regions were amplified from genomic DNA by means of the immunoSEQ Assay, a bias-controlled multiplex PCR. Processing in the source paper ran as follows. The number of nucleated cells in each sample was estimated by amplification of reference gene primers within the assay. Sequence reads were collapsed and filtered to measure the absolute abundance of every unique TCRbeta CDR3 rearrangement. For each sample, productive Simpson clonality was calculated as the square root of Simpson's diversity index over productive rearrangements. The clones in this table, taken by TCRdb from immuneACCESS, are in-frame only. Not every clone is retained; where verified, under half of the shortfall comes from an unresolved V gene, and the cause of the rest is unknown. The V and J calls and clone size were taken over from that table, and D and trimming were inferred from the DNA. Within this sample are tens of thousands of clones, with around 82% of them counted one time only. The ten largest clones add up to around 27% of the sample.

Summary of the overall study and its limitations: How much clinical and demographic metadata was included differed by source and by participant, and the metadata was provided uncurated.

The TCR originated in a human donor in a cohort sampled during active COVID-19. Sequenced material: peripheral blood. The receptor chain draws on TRBV7-2 and TRBJ2-6; the D segment could be TRBD2, given 5 matching bases. The CDR3 reads CASSFSGTGANVLTF. Here is the DNA: TGTGCCAGCAGCTTCTCGGGAACTGGGGCCAACGTCCTGACTTTC.